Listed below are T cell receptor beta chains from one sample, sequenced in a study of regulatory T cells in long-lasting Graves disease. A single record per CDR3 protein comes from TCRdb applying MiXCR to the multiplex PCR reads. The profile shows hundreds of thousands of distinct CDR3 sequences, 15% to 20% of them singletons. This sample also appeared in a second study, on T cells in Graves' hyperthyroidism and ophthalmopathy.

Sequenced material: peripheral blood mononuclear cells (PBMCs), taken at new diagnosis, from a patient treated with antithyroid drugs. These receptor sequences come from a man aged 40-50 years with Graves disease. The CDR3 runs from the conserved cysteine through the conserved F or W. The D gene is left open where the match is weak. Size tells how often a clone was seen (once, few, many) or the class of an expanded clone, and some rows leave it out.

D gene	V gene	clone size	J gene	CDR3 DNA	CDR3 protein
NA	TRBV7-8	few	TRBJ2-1	TGTGCCAGCAGCTTACGGGGAACCGGTGAGCAGTTCTTC	CASSLRGTGEQFF
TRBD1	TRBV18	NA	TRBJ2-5	TGTGCCAGCTCACCACCGCGCGGGACAGGGGGCTTGAAAGAGACCCAGTACTTC	CASSPPRGTGGLKETQYF
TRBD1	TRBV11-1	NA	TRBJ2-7	TGTGCCAGCAGTTACCGGGACAGGGTCTCCGAGCAGTACTTC	CASSYRDRVSEQYF
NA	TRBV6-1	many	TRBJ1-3	TGTGCCAGCAGTGTGGCAGAAAGAAACACCATATATTTT	CASSVAERNTIYF
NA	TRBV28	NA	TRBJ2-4	TGTGCCGGCAGCGGAGGATGGGCCAAAAACATTCAGTACTTC	CAGSGGWAKNIQYF
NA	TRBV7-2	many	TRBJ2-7	TGTGCCAGCAGCCGCGCCGGGCTCAACGAGCAGTACTTC	CASSRAGLNEQYF
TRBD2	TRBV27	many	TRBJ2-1	TGTGCCAGCAAACTCATAGGCGGGGGGGCCTACAATGAGCAGTTCTTC	CASKLIGGGAYNEQFF
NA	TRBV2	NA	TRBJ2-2	TGTGCCAGCAGGGACAGTAACACCGGGGAGCTGTTTTTT	CASRDSNTGELFF
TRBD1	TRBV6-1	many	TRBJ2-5	TGTGCCAGCAGTGAAGGACAGGGGAGAATGGAAGAGACCCAGTACTTC	CASSEGQGRMEETQYF
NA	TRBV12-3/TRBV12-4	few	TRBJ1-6	TGTGCCAGCAGTTTGTCCGGGGTAACGTATAATTCACCCCTCCACTTT	CASSLSGVTYNSPLHF
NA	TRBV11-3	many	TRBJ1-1	TGTGCCAGCAGCTTGCGCGGGCCTCGGATGAACACTGAAGCTTTCTTT	CASSLRGPRMNTEAFF
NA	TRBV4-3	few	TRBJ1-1	TGCGCCAGCAGCACTCGGGTCGAATACACTGAAGCTTTCTTT	CASSTRVEYTEAFF
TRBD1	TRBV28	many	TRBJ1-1	TGTGCCAGCAGTCGCCCGGGACAGACCATGAACACTGAAGCTTTCTTT	CASSRPGQTMNTEAFF
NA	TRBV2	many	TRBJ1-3	TGTGCCAGCAGTGAAGTAGGGGGAAACACCATATATTTT	CASSEVGGNTIYF
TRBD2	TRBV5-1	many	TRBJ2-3	TGCGCCAGCAGCGCGGGACTAGCCGATGCAGATACGCAGTATTTT	CASSAGLADADTQYF
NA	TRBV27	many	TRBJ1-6	TGTGCCAGCAGTTTGACAGAGGTTTCACCCCTCCACTTT	CASSLTEVSPLHF
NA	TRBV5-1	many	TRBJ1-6	TGCGCCAGCAGCTTGGCCGGGCAAAATAATTCACCCCTCCACTTT	CASSLAGQNNSPLHF
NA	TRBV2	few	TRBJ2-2	TGTGCCAGCAGCTCGCCCCGTAGGGGGGCCGGGGAGCTGTTTTTT	CASSSPRRGAGELFF
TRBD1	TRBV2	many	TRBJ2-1	TGTGCCAGCAGTGCCGACAGGGTCGTCTACAATGAGCAGTTCTTC	CASSADRVVYNEQFF
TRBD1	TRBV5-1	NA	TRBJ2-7	TGCGCCAGCAGCTTGGAGGGGGCGCGAACCTACGAGCAGTACTTC	CASSLEGARTYEQYF
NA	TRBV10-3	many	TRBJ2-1	TGTGCCATCAACCCAACAGCAAACAATGAGCAGTTCTTC	CAINPTANNEQFF
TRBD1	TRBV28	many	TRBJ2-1	TGTGCCAGCAGCCGCCCCGGGGACAGGGTCGATGAGCAGTTCTTC	CASSRPGDRVDEQFF
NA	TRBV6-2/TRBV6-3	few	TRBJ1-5	TGTGCCAGCAGTTCTCGGATCAATAGCAATCAGCCCCAGCATTTT	CASSSRINSNQPQHF
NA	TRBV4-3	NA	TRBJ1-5	TGCGCCAGCAGCCAAGAACCGTATCAGCCCCAGCATTTT	CASSQEPYQPQHF